This T cell receptor beta chain was retrieved from a study of shared clonotypes between healthy human individuals. Some clones are missing from TCRdb's copy, which holds only in-frame ones; the method was immunoSEQ multiplex PCR. The sample includes roughly 2,500,000 clones, over 85% of them seen just once. Overall study results and limits: Despite large depth, rarefaction showed incomplete sorted-subset sequencing. Naive CD4 clonotype sharing across several donors was 4% to 5.5%.

Notes on this clone: What it binds is unknown.

All of the donors resided in Nashville, Tennessee, and each was a Caucasian adult. This sequence originates from a young man in good health. Some clones in this sample may be carry-over from other donors' samples. Sequenced sample: naive CD4+ T cells from PBMCs. Specified subset: CD45RA+ positively selected.

In DNA form, the CDR3 reads TGTGCCATCAGGACAAGGGGGGGCGGCTACACCTTC. Translated: CAIRTRGGGYTF. The V and J genes are TRBV10-3 and TRBJ1-2, with D possibly being TRBD1 (6 bases). This CDR3 contains 12 residues. Trimming took 6 bases from V and 8 from J, leaving 13 bases between them. Per the germline V gene, CDR1 is ENHRY and CDR2 is SYGVKD.